This passage covers 29 T cell receptor beta chains from one sample sequenced in a study of blood T cells in healthy people across ages. For the second PCR, which ran for roughly 7 to 11 cycles, a sample-barcoded 5' primer and a J-beta primer mix were used. TCRdb processed the 5' RACE reads anew with MiXCR; each CDR3 protein has one entry. Of around 800,000 distinct CDR3 sequences in the sample, 62% were seen once. Material: blood. The receptors derive from a man in his thirties or forties in good health.

This chain uses TRBV20-1 with TRBJ2-2, with a tentative D call TRBD1 (6 bases). V was clipped by 3 bases and J by 1 base, with 15 bases between them. Germline loops: CDR1 DFQATT, CDR2 SNEGSKA (reference sequence). This CDR3 contains 16 residues. In DNA, the CDR3 is TGCAGTGCTAGCCCCCCCCTGACAGGGAACACCGGGGAGCTGTTTTTT. Its protein product is CSASPPLTGNTGELFF.

This chain connects TRBV6-4 to TRBJ2-2; D call uncertain. The germline gives CDR1 MRHNA, CDR2 SNTAGT. The CDR3 runs to 15 residues. V was shortened by 2 bases and J by 4 bases, with 11 bases between the two germline ends. Here the CDR3 DNA reads TGTGCCAGCAGTGACCTGGGGTTAGGCACCGGGGAGCTGTTTTTT. Translation: CASSDLGLGTGELFF.

This clonotype was detected only a few times. The V call is TRBV7-2, the J call TRBJ2-1; 9 bases fit TRBD2. The CDR3 is 15 residues long. Trimming at V came to 1 base and at J to 10 bases, leaving 8 bases not matched to a gene. Germline-derived CDR1 and CDR2 are SGHTA and FQGNSA. CDR3 loop: CASSLGTSAWEEQFF. CDR3 nucleotide sequence: TGTGCCAGCAGCTTAGGGACTAGCGCCTGGGAGGAGCAGTTCTTC.

The chain couples TRBV28 to TRBJ2-7; a weak D match, TRBD1 (6 bases). The J call is doubtful: the DNA matches TRBJ2-5 better. The germline V gene encodes CDR1 MDHEN and CDR2 SYDVKM. This CDR3 is 16 amino acids long. Here the CDR3 reads CASSFSPGTGKETQYF. The DNA for the CDR3 is TGTGCCAGCAGTTTCTCCCCCGGCACAGGGAAAGAGACCCAGTACTTC.

This clonotype was observed a handful of times. This sequence joins TRBV2 and TRBJ2-1, with a tentative D call TRBD1 (6 bases). From germline, CDR1 is SNHLY and CDR2 FYNNEI. Deletions cut 3 bases from V and 1 base from J, with 7 bases between. This CDR3 region has 14 residues. The CDR3 coding sequence is TGTGCCAGCAGTGACCAGGGGTCCTACAATGAGCAGTTCTTC. It is translated as CASSDQGSYNEQFF.

Turning to this clonotype: This could be a read error, since a much larger clone is one nucleotide away. V usage is TRBV15 and J usage is TRBJ1-2; 8 nucleotides match TRBD1. CDR3 length: 19 residues. Germline loops: CDR1 LNHNV, CDR2 YYDKDF (reference sequence). V lost 7 bases and J lost 5; bases outside the gene matches: 24. In DNA, the CDR3 is TGTGCCACCAACAGCGAAGGCCCCGGACAGGGAGGACTTGTGTATGGCTACACCTTC. Protein sequence: CATNSEGPGQGGLVYGYTF.

The chain couples TRBV29-1 to TRBJ2-1; D is possibly TRBD1 or TRBD2 (5 bases each). The germline V gene encodes CDR1 SQVTM and CDR2 ANQGSEA. The V end was cut by 7 bases, the J end by 0 bases, with 16 bases between. This CDR3 is built from 15 residues. CDR3 in DNA: TGCAGCGAGAAGGGACGGGGAAGCTCCTACAATGAGCAGTTCTTC. Amino acid sequence: CSEKGRGSSYNEQFF.

In this sample, this clonotype turned up a few times. The chain combines TRBV20-1 with TRBJ2-1; D is ambiguous. Germline V gene sequence: CDR1 DFQATT, CDR2 SNEGSKA (reference sequence). Trimming took 3 bases from V and 0 from J, leaving 9 bases between them. The CDR3 runs to 14 residues. CDR3 bases: TGCAGTGCTAGGGGGTTGCGCTCCTACAATGAGCAGTTCTTC. This gives the protein CSARGLRSYNEQFF.

This rearrangement joins TRBV5-1 to TRBJ1-1; TRBD1 is a possible D gene (5 bases). The length of the CDR3 is 13 residues. V lost 0 bases to trimming and J lost 10 bases, with 13 bases between them. CDR1 and CDR2 (germline): SGHRS, YFSETQ. CDR3: CASSLARGDRAFF. CDR3 coding DNA: TGCGCCAGCAGCTTGGCCCGTGGGGACCGAGCTTTCTTT.

V is TRBV3-1 and J is TRBJ1-6; D not resolved. CDR3 length equals 14 residues. From germline, CDR1 is LGHDT and CDR2 YNNKEL (reference sequence). Deletions cut 4 bases from V and 10 bases from J, with 14 bases between. Here the CDR3 reads CASSLEPGDSPLHF. CDR3 DNA sequence: TGTGCCAGCAGCCTTGAACCGGGAGACTCACCCCTCCACTTT.

The chain recombines TRBV6-5 with TRBJ2-5, with 8 bases lining up with TRBD2. The germline CDR1 and CDR2 sequences are MNHEY and SVGAGI. This CDR3 contains 19 residues. V lost 2 bases and J lost 5; bases outside the gene matches: 19. CDR3 in amino acids: CASSYDLKVTWTSTETQYF. The CDR3 DNA follows: TGTGCCAGCAGTTACGATCTGAAGGTGACCTGGACTAGCACGGAGACCCAGTACTTC.

As for this clonotype: An end of the junction differs from the germline gene, which may be a read error. The CDR3 DNA reads as TGCGCCGGCAGCCGGGGACTAGCGGGCCCCAATGAGCAGTTCTTC. Encoded protein: CAGSRGLAGPNEQFF. V gene TRBV4-3 combines with J gene TRBJ2-1, with 12 nucleotides matching TRBD2. Germline V gives CDR1 LGHNA, CDR2 YSLEER. The CDR3 spans 15 residues.

The chain combines TRBV18 with TRBJ1-6; TRBD1 matches 7 bases. CDR3 length: 15 residues. With V trimmed by 3 bases and J by 6 bases, 5 bases remained unmatched. Germline CDR1 reads KGHSH; CDR2 reads LQKENI. The CDR3 nucleotides are TGTGCCAGCTCACCTTCGGACAGGAGTAATTCACCCCTCCACTTT. Encoded protein: CASSPSDRSNSPLHF.

The chain joins TRBV9 to TRBJ2-5, with D possibly being TRBD2 (6 bases). This CDR3 has 14 residues. V dropped 4 bases and J dropped 4 bases, with 14 bases sitting between them. Germline-derived CDR1 and CDR2 are SGDLS and YYNGEE. The CDR3 sequence: CASSPIPGAETQYF. Written as DNA, the CDR3 is TGTGCCAGCAGCCCCATCCCGGGAGCAGAGACCCAGTACTTC.

This clonotype was counted only a few times. The chain recombines TRBV3-1 with TRBJ1-6, with D perhaps matching TRBD1 (6 bases). This CDR3 is built from 13 residues. Between the trimmed V and J ends, which lost 3 bases and 14 bases, there was a span of 14 bases. The germline V gene has CDR1 LGHDT and CDR2 YNNKEL (reference sequence). The CDR3 sequence is CASSHNRDSSLHF. The CDR3 DNA reads as TGTGCCAGCAGCCATAACAGGGATTCGTCCCTCCACTTT. Full variable domain (missing parts from reference TRBV3-1 and TRBJ1-6): DTAVSQTPKYLVTQMGNDKSIKCEQNLGHDTMYWYKQDSKKFLKIMFSYNNKELIINETVPNRFSPKSPDKAHLNLHINSLELGDSAVYFCASSHNRDSSLHFGNGTRLTVT.

The rearrangement joins TRBV27 to TRBJ1-4; D uncertain. V shed 6 bases and J shed 11 bases, with 19 bases lying between them. The CDR3 is 14 amino acids. CDR1 is MNHEY and CDR2 is SMNVEV in the germline V gene (reference sequence). DNA of the CDR3: TGTGCCAGCAGGTCAATGGGAGTGAGGGAGAAACTGTTTTTT. Its protein product is CASRSMGVREKLFF.

CDR3 residues: CASSVDYTSDTQYF. The DNA of the CDR3 is TGTGCCAGCAGTGTAGATTATACCTCGGATACGCAGTATTTT. The V call is TRBV12-3 or TRBV12-4, the J call TRBJ2-3; D gene unclear. The CDR3 is 14 residues long. V shed 5 bases and J shed 6 bases, with 15 bases lying between them.

The chain joins TRBV7-9 to TRBJ2-1, with 7 bases lining up with TRBD1. The J segment lost 7 bases and the V segment lost 8 bases, leaving 11 bases of the junction unmatched. The CDR3 extends over 14 amino acids. Germline CDR1 is SEHNR and CDR2 is FQNEAQ (reference sequence). CDR3 coding DNA: TGTGCCAGCTTCGGGACAGCCGTATTAAATGAGCAGTTCTTC. This sequence encodes CASFGTAVLNEQFF.

The chain recombines TRBV14 with TRBJ2-1; tentatively, D is TRBD2 (7 bases). Germline values: CDR1 SGHDN, CDR2 FVKESK. V lost 3 bases and J lost 8, with 11 bases in between. There are 13 residues in the CDR3. CDR3: CASSQIGGDEQFF. CDR3 bases: TGTGCCAGCAGCCAGATAGGGGGGGATGAGCAGTTCTTC. Complete variable domain (other parts from reference TRBV14 and TRBJ2-1): EAGVTQFPSHSVIEKGQTVTLRCDPISGHDNLYWYRRVMGKEIKFLLHFVKESKQDESGMPNNRFLAERTGGTYSTLKVQPAELEDSGVYFCASSQIGGDEQFFGPGTRLTVL.

This rearrangement joins TRBV12-3 or TRBV12-4 to TRBJ2-4, with 9 bases fitting TRBD2. The CDR3 is 13 residues long. V was clipped by 11 bases and J by 6 bases; unmatched bases: 8. CDR3 in DNA: TGTGCCGCGGGGGGGGCGTCGGGAAACATTCAGTACTTC. Its protein is CAAGGASGNIQYF.

This clonotype was observed once. The genes are TRBV7-3 and TRBJ2-6, with D possibly being TRBD1 or TRBD2 (5 bases each). V was pared by 3 bases and J by 1 base, with 10 bases between. The CDR3 totals 16 residues. Germline-derived CDR1 and CDR2 are SGHTA and FQGTGA. The CDR3 DNA reads as TGTGCCAGCAGCTTTTTGAGGGGATCTGGGGCCAACGTCCTGACTTTC. This encodes CASSFLRGSGANVLTF.

V gene TRBV6-6 combines with J gene TRBJ2-7, with 10 bases matching TRBD2. CDR1 is MNHNY, CDR2 SVGAGI, per germline (reference sequence). V gave up 2 bases and J gave up 0 bases; unmatched junction bases: 4. This CDR3 comprises 16 residues. The CDR3 coding sequence is TGTGCCAGCAGTTACGGCGGACTAGCGGTCTCCTACGAGCAGTACTTC. Translating gives CASSYGGLAVSYEQYF.

The chain recombines TRBV24-1 with TRBJ1-5, with 11 bases that match TRBD1. With V trimmed by 4 bases and J by 6 bases, 10 bases remained unmatched. Per the germline V gene, CDR1 is KGHDR and CDR2 is SFDVKD. The CDR3 covers 17 residues. The CDR3 reads CATSDRRDRGISQPQHF. In DNA, the CDR3 is TGTGCCACCAGTGACCGGAGGGACAGGGGGATAAGTCAGCCCCAGCATTTT.

The gene calls are TRBV20-1 and TRBJ2-3; D is ambiguous. Trimming removed 6 bases from V and 6 bases from J, with 13 bases in between. The CDR3 covers 12 residues. Germline loops: CDR1 DFQATT, CDR2 SNEGSKA (reference sequence). The CDR3 protein is CSARWGPDTQYF. DNA of the CDR3: TGCAGTGCCCGTTGGGGTCCGGATACGCAGTATTTT.

This chain connects TRBV4-2 to TRBJ2-1, with D perhaps matching TRBD1 (5 bases). V dropped 1 base and J dropped 9 bases, with 19 bases sitting between them. The CDR3 has 16 residues. The V gene's germline CDR1 is LGHNA and CDR2 YNFKEQ. CDR3 sequence (DNA): TGTGCCAGCAGCCAAGTGTCATGGCAGGGCGTAAGTGAGCAGTTCTTC. This codes for CASSQVSWQGVSEQFF.

The gene calls are TRBV29-1 and TRBJ2-7, with a possible D match to TRBD1 (5 bases). The germline CDR1 and CDR2 sequences are SQVTM and ANQGSEA. This CDR3 spans 13 amino acids. The V end was cut by 5 bases, the J end by 1 base, with 12 bases between. In DNA form, the CDR3 reads TGCAGCGTTCCTGTCCAGGGATCCTACGAGCAGTACTTC. Protein sequence: CSVPVQGSYEQYF.

The chain links TRBV29-1 to TRBJ2-1, with no clear D. This CDR3 has 11 amino acids. Germline CDR1 and CDR2: SQVTM and ANQGSEA. Trimming took off 6 bases at V and 9 bases at J, with 12 bases between the two ends. DNA for the CDR3: TGCAGCGTCGCACCGGTCGGTGAGCAGTTCTTC. Protein: CSVAPVGEQFF.

This clonotype was seen a few times. The V gene is TRBV25-1, the J gene TRBJ2-5; 9 bases are shared with TRBD2. The V segment lost 2 bases and the J segment 2 bases; nucleotides outside the gene matches: 12. The CDR3 consists of 18 residues. CDR1 and CDR2 from the germline V gene are MGHDK and SYGVNS. This CDR3 reads CASSEIRPGLALQETQYF. CDR3 nucleotide sequence: TGTGCCAGCAGTGAAATCCGACCGGGACTAGCTTTGCAAGAGACCCAGTACTTC.

The chain couples TRBV6-1 to TRBJ2-5, with 8 bases fitting TRBD2. CDR3 length: 14 amino acids. Germline V gene lookup returns CDR1 MNHNS and CDR2 SASEGT. The J segment lost 11 bases and the V segment lost 7 bases, leaving 15 bases of the junction unmatched. CDR3 region: CASNRGGISDEQYF. Here the CDR3 DNA reads TGTGCCAGCAACCGGGGGGGCATTTCGGATGAGCAGTACTTC.